The sequence of this T cell receptor beta chain was determined in a study of blood T cell repertoires in COVID-19. The wider study: Researchers got acute and convalescent COVID-19 samples from the United States, Italy and Spain.

Many counts were recorded for this clone. Using immunoSEQ multiplex PCR, the repertoire was profiled, and TCRdb retains in-frame clones only, with some absent. The table has 84,000 or so clones, more than 70% seen once. The junction had 2 bases not matched to a gene; V was cut back by 3 bases and J by 7 bases. The CDR3 is made up of 12 amino acids. Germline CDR1 reads LNHDA; CDR2 reads SQIVND (reference sequence). Sequenced sample: peripheral blood. This sequence joins TRBV19 and TRBJ1-1; the match to TRBD1 covers 7 bases. This TCR derives from an older man with active or convalescent COVID-19. CDR3 DNA sequence: TGTGCCAGTAGTATGAGGGGGCTTGAAGCTTTCTTT. It is translated as CASSMRGLEAFF.